This TCR beta chain was captured by sequencing in a study of CD8 T cells in ankylosing spondylitis. General study points: Disease-linked clones reportedly concentrated significantly in matched ankylosing spondylitis synovial fluid. Among TCR beta sequences, a motif of several highly homologous variants appeared characteristic of ankylosing spondylitis blood.

One entry per CDR3 protein, called by TCRdb with MiXCR from the 5' RACE reads. Seen here are 670,000 or so distinct CDR3 sequences, around 20% observed once, and the top ten hold about 20%. With respect to this clonotype: Its antigen is as yet unknown.

The CDR3 sequence is 14 residues long. Germline CDR1 and CDR2: SGHRS and YFSETQ. V was cut by 2 bases and J by 5 bases, with 12 bases left in between. The TCR sequence derives from a male donor with ankylosing spondylitis. The sequencing sample was made of blood, either unsorted or a sorted T cell fraction (not recorded which). The chain recombines TRBV5-1 with TRBJ2-3, with unresolved D. The CDR3 loop reads CASSFMDGGDTQYF. The CDR3 nucleotides are TGCGCCAGCAGCTTCATGGACGGTGGAGATACGCAGTATTTT.